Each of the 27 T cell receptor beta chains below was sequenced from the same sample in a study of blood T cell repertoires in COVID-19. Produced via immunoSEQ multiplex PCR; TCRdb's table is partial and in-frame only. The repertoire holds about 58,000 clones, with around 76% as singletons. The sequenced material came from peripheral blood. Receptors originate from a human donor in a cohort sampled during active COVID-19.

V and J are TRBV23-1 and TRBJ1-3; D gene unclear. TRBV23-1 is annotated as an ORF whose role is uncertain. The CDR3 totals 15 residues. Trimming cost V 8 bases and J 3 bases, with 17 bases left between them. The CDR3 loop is CASRPVLAYGNTIYF. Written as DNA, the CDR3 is TGCGCCAGCCGACCAGTATTAGCGTATGGAAACACCATATATTTT.

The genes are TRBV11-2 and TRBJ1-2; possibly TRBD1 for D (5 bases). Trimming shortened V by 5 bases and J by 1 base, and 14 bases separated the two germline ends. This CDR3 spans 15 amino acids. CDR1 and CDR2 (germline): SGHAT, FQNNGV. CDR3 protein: CASSPAGVLNYGYTF. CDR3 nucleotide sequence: TGTGCCAGCAGCCCGGCGGGGGTTCTTAACTATGGCTACACCTTC.

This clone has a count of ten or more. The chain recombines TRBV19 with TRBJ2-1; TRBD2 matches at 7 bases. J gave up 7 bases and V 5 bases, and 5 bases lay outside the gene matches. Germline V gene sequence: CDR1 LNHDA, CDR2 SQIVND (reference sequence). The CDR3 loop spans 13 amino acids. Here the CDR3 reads CASSLLSGNEQFF. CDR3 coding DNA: TGTGCCAGTAGTCTCCTTAGCGGGAATGAGCAGTTCTTC.

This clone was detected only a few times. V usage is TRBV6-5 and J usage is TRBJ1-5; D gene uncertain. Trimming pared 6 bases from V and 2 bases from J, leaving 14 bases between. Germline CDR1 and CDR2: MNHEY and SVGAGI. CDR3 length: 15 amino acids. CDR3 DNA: TGTGCCAGCAGGGTCGCGGCACAAGGCAATCAGCCCCAGCATTTT. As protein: CASRVAAQGNQPQHF.

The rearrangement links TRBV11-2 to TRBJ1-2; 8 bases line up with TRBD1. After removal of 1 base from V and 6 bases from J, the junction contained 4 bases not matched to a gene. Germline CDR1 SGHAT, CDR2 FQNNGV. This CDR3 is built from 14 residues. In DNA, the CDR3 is TGTGCCAGCAGCTTAGTTGGGGGACAGGATGGCTACACCTTC. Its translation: CASSLVGGQDGYTF.

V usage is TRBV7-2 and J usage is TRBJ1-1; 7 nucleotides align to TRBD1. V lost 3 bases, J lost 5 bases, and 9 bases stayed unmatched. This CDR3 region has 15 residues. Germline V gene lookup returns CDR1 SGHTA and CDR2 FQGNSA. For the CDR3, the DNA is TGTGCCAGCAGCTTGACCTACGACAGGGTAACTGAAGCTTTCTTT. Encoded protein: CASSLTYDRVTEAFF.

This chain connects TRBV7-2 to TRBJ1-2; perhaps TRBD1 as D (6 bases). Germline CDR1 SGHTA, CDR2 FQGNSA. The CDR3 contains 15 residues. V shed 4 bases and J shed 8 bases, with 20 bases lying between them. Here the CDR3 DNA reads TGTGCCAGCAGCTCTCCCTCCAACAGGGTTCAGGGCTACACCTTC. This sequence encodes CASSSPSNRVQGYTF.

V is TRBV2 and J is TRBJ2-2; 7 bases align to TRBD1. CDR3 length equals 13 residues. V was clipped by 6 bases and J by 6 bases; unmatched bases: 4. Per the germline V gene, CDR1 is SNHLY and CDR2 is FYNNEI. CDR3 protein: CASRPDRAGELFF. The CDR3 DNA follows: TGTGCCAGCAGACCCGACAGGGCCGGGGAGCTGTTTTTT.

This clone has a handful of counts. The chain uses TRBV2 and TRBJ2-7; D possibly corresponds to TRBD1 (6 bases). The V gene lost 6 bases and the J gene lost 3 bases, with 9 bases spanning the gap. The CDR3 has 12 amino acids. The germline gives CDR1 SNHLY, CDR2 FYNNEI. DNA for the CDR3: TGTGCCAGCAGCGGACAGTACTACGAGCAGTACTTC. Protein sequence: CASSGQYYEQYF.

The CDR3 reads CASREGAEAFF. The CDR3 coding sequence is TGTGCCAGTAGAGAGGGGGCGGAAGCTTTCTTT. J is TRBJ1-1 and V is TRBV19; 7 bases map to TRBD1. The CDR3 runs to 11 residues. Germline loops: CDR1 LNHDA, CDR2 SQIVND (reference sequence). The trim removed 6 bases at V and 8 bases at J, leaving 3 bases unmatched.

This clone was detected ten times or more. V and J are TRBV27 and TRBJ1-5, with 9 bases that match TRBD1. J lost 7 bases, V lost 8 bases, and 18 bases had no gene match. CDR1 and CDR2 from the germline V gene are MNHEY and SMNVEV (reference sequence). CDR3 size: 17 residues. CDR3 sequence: CASCLRDRELMRQPQHF. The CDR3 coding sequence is TGTGCCAGCTGCCTCCGGGACAGGGAGCTTATGAGACAGCCCCAGCATTTT.

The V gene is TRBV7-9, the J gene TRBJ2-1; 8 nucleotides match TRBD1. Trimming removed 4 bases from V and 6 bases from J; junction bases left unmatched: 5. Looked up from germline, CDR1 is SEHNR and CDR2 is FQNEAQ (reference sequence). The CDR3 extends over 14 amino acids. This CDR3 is CASSSTGTGNEQFF. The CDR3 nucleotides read TGTGCCAGCAGCTCCACCGGGACAGGCAATGAGCAGTTCTTC.

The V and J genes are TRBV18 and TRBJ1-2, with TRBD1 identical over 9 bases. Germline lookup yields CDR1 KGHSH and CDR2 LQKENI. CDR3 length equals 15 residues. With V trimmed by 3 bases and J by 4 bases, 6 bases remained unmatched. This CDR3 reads CASSPTGGYLYGYTF. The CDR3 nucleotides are TGTGCCAGCTCACCGACAGGGGGTTACCTCTATGGCTACACCTTC.

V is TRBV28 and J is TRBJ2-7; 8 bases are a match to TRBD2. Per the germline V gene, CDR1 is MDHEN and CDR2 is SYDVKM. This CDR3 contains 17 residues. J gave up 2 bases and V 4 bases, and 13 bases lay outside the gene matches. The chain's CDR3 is CASSSTGGPSPPYEQYF. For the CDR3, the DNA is TGTGCCAGCAGTTCGACGGGAGGGCCCTCCCCGCCCTACGAGCAGTACTTC.

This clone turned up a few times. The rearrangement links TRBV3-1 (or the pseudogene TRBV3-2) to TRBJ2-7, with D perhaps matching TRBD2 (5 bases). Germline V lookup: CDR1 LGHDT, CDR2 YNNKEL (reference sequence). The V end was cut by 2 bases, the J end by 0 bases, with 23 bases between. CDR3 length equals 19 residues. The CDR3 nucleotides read TGTGCCAGCAGCCAAAGGCCACTAGTTAATCCCTTCGGCTCCTACGAGCAGTACTTC. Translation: CASSQRPLVNPFGSYEQYF.

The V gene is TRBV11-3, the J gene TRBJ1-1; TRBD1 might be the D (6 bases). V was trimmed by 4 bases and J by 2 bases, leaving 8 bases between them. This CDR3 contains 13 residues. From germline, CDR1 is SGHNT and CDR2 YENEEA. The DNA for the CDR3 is TGTGCCAGCAGCTCCGGGACAAACACTGAAGCTTTCTTT. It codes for CASSSGTNTEAFF.

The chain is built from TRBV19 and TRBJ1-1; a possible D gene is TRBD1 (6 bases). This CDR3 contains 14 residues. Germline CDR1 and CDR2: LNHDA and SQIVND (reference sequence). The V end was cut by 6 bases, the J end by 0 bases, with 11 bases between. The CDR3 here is CASSPTGMNTEAFF. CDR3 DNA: TGTGCCAGTAGCCCGACAGGTATGAACACTGAAGCTTTCTTT.

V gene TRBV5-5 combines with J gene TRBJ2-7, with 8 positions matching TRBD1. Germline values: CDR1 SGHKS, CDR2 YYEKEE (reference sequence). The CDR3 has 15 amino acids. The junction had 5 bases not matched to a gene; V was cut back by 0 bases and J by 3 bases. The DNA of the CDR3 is TGTGCCAGCAGCTTGGAGGCAGGGGGCTTCTACGAGCAGTACTTC. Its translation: CASSLEAGGFYEQYF.

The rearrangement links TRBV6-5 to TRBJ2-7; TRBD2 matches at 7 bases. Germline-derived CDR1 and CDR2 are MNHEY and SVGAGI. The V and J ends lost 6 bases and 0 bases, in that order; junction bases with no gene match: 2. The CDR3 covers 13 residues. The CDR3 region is CASSRDYSYEQYF. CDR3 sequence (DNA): TGTGCCAGCAGCCGGGACTACTCCTACGAGCAGTACTTC.

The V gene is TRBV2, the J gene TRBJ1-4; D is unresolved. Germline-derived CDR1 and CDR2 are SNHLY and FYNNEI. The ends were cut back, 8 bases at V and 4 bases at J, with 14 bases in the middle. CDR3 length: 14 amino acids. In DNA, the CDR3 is TGTGCCAGCTTGGGTAAAGAGGGTAATGAAAAACTGTTTTTT. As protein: CASLGKEGNEKLFF.

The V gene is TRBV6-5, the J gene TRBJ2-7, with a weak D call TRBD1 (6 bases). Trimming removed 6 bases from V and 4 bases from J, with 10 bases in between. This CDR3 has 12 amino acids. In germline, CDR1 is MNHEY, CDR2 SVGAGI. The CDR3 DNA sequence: TGTGCCAGCAGGCAACAGGGATACGAGCAGTACTTC. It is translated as CASRQQGYEQYF.

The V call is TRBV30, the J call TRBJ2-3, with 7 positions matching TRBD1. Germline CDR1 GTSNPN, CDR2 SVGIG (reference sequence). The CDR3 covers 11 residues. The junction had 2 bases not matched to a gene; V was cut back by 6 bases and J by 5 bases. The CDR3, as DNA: TGTGCCTGCAGACAGGGAGATACGCAGTATTTT. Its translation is CACRQGDTQYF.

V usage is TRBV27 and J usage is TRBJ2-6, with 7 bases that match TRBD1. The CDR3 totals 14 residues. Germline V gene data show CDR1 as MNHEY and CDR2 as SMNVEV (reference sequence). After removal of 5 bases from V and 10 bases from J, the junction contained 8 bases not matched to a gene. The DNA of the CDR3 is TGTGCCAGCAGTCAAAGGACAGGCCCGAACGTCCTGACTTTC. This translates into CASSQRTGPNVLTF.

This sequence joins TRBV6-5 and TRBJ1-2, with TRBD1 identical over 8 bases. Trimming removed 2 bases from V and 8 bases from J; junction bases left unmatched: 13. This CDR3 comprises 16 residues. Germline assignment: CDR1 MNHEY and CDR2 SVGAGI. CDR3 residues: CASSYDGQGGIYGYTF. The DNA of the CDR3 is TGTGCCAGCAGTTACGACGGACAGGGAGGAATCTACGGCTACACCTTC.

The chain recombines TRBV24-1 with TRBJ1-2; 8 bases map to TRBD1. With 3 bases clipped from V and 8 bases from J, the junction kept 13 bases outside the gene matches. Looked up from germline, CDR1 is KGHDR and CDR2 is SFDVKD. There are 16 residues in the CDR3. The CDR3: CATSDPSRTGTAGYTF. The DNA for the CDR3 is TGTGCCACCAGTGATCCCAGTAGGACAGGGACGGCGGGCTACACCTTC.

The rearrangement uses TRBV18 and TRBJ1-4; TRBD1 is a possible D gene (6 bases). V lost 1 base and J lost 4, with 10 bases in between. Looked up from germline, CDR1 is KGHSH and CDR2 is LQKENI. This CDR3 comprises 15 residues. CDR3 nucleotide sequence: TGTGCCAGCTCACCACAGTCCAGGGGTAATGAAAAACTGTTTTTT. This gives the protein CASSPQSRGNEKLFF.

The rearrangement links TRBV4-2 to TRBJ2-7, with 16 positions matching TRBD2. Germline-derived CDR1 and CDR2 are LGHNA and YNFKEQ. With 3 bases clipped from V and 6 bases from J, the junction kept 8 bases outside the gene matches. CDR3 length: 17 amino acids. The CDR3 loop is CASSHSGTSGGAGEQYF. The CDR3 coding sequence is TGTGCCAGCAGCCATTCCGGGACTAGCGGGGGGGCCGGCGAGCAGTACTTC.